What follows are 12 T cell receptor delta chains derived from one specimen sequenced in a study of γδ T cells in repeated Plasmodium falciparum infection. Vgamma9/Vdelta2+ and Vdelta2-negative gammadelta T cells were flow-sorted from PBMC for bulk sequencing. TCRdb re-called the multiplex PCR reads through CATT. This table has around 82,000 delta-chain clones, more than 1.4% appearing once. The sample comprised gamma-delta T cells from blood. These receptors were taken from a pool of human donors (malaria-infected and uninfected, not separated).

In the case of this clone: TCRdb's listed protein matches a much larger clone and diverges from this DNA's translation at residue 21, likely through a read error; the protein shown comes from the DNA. The CDR3 DNA sequence: TGTGCTCTTGGGTCGACGTCCTTGTCCCACCGGACGTATACTGGGGGATACGGCGATAAACCCATCTTT. Translated, it gives CALGSTSLSHRTYTGGYGDKPIF. The V gene call is TRDV1, and the J gene call is absent; the listed D gene, TRDD3, was not tested against the DNA. The CDR3 is made up of 23 amino acids. CDR1 is TSWWSYY and CDR2 is QGS in the germline V gene.

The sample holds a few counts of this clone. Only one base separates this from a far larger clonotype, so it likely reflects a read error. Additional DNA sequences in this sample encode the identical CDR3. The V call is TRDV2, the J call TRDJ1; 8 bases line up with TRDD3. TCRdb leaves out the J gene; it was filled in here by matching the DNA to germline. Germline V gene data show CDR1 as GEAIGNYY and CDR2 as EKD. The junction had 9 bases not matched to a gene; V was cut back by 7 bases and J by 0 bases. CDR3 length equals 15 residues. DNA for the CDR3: TGTGCCTGCGAGCACTGGGGGCTGTACACCGATAAACTCATCTTT. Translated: CACEHWGLYTDKLIF.

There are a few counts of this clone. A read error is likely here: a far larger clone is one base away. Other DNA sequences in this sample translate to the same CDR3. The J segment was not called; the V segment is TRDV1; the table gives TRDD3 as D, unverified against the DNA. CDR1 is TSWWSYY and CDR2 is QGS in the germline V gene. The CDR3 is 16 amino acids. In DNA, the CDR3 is TGTGCTCTTGGGGAACTGCTGATTTCCCAAGCGGGGAAACTCATCTTC. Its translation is CALGELLISQAGKLIF.

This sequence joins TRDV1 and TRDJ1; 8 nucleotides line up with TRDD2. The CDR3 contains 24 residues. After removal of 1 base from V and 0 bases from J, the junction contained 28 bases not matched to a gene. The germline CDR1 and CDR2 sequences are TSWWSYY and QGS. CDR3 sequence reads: CALGEPLRDLPNGRIHSYTDKLIF. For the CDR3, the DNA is TGTGCTCTTGGGGAACCTCTTAGGGACCTTCCTAATGGGAGGATCCACTCCTACACCGATAAACTCATCTTT.

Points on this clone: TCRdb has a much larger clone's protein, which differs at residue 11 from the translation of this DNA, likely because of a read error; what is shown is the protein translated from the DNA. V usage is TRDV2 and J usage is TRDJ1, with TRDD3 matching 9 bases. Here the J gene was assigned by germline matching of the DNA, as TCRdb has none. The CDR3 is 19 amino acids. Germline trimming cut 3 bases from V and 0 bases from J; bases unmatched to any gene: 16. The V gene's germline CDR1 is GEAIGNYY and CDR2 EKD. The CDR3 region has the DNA TGTGCCTGTGACTATCGTACTGGGGGACCGGCCTCGTACACCGATAAACTCATCTTT. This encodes CACDYRTGGPASYTDKLIF.

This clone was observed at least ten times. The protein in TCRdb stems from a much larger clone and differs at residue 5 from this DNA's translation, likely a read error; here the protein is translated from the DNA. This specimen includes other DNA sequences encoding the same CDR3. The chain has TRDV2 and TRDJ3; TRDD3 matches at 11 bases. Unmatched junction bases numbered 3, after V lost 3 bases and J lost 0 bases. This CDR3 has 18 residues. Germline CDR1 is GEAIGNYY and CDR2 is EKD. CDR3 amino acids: CACDAGGYSSWDTRQMFF. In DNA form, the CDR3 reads TGTGCCTGTGACGCTGGGGGATACAGCTCCTGGGACACCCGACAGATGTTTTTC.

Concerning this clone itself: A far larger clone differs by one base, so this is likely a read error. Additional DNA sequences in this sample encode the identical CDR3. The CDR3 spells CALGERPYLPTGGYFSCDTRQMFF. In DNA, the CDR3 is TGTGCTCTTGGGGAAAGGCCCTACCTTCCAACTGGGGGATACTTCTCCTGTGATACCCGACAGATGTTTTTC. The V and J genes are TRDV1 and TRDJ3; 12 positions agree with TRDD3. The V gene's germline CDR1 is TSWWSYY and CDR2 QGS. The CDR3 covers 24 residues. V lost 2 bases, J lost 10 bases, and 27 bases stayed unmatched.

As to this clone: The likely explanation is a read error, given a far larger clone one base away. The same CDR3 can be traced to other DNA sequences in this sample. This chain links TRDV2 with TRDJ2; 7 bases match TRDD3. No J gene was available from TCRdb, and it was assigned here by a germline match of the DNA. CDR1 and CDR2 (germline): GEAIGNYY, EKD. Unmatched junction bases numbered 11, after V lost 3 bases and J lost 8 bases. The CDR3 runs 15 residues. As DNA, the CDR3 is TGTGCCTGTGACGGCCTGGGGGGCCCCACGGCACAACTCTTCTTT. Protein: CACDGLGGPTAQLFF.

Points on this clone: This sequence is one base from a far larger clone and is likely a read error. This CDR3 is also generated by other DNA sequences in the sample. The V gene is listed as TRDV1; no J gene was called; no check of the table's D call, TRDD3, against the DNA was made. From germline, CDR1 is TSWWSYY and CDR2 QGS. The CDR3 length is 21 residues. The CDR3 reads CALGEPIRISYGVSYTDKLIF. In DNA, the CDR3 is TGTGCTCTTGGGGAACCGATCCGAATTTCCTACGGGGTCTCGTACACCGATAAACTCATCTTC.

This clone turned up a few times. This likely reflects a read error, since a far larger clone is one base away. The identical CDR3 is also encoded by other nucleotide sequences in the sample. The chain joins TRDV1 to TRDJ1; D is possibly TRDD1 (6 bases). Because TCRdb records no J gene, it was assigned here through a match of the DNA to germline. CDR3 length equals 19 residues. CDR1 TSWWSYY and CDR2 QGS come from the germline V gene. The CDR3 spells CALGEIWFPRNTYTDKLIF. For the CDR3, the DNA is TGCGCTCTTGGGGAAATATGGTTCCCCCGAAATACCTACACCGATAAACTCATCTTT.

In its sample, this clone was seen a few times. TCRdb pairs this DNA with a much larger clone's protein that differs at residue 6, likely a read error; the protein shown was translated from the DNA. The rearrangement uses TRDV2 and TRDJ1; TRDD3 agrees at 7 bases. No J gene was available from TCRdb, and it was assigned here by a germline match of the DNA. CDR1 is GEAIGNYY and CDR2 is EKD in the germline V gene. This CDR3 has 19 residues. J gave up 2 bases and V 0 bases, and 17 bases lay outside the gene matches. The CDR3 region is CACDTILGINTVTTDKLIF. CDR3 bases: TGTGCCTGTGACACCATACTGGGGATAAACACGGTCACAACCGATAAACTCATCTTT.

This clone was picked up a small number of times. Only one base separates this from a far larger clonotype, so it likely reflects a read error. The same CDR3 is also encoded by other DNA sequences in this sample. CDR3: CACDTVAGAYTDKLIF. The DNA of the CDR3 is TGTGCCTGTGACACCGTGGCTGGGGCGTACACTGATAAACTCATCTTT. The chain employs TRDV2 and TRDJ1, with a possible D match to TRDD3 (6 bases). No J segment appears in TCRdb, so it was assigned here by matching the sequence to germline. Germline values: CDR1 GEAIGNYY, CDR2 EKD. The length of the CDR3 is 16 residues.